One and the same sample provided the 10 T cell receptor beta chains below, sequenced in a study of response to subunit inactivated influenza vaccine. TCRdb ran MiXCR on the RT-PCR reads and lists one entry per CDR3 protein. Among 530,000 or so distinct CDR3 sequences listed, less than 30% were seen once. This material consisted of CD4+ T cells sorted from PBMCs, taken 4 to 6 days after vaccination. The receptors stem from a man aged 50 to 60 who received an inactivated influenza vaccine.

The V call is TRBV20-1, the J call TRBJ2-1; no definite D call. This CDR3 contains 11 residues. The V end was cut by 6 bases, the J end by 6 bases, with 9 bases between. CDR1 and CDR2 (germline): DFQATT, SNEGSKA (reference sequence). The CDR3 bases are TGCAGTGCCCCTCAGGTCAATGAGCAGTTCTTC. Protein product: CSAPQVNEQFF.

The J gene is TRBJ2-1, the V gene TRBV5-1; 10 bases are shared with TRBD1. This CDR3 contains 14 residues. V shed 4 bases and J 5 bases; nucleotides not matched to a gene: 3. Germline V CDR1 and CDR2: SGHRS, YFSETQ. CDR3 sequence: CASSRDRGNNEQFF. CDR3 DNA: TGCGCCAGCAGCCGGGACAGGGGCAACAATGAGCAGTTCTTC.

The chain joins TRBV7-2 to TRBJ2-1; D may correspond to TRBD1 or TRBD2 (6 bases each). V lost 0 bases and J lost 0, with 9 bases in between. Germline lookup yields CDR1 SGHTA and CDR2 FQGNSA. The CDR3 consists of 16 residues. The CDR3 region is CASSLAGGPSYNEQFF. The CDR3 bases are TGTGCCAGCAGCTTAGCGGGGGGCCCCTCCTACAATGAGCAGTTCTTC.

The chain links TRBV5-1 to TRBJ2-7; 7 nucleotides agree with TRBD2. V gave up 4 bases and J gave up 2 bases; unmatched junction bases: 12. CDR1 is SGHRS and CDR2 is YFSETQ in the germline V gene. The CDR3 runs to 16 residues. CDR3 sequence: CASSGRTSPEPYEQYF. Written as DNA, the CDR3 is TGCGCCAGCAGCGGACGGACTAGTCCGGAACCCTACGAGCAGTACTTC.

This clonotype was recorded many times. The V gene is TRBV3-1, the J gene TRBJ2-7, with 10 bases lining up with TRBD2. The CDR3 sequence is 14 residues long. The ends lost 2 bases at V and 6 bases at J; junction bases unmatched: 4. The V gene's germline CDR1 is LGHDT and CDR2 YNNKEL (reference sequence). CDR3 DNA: TGTGCCAGCAGCCAACGCTTAGCGGGAGGCGAGCAGTACTTC. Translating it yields CASSQRLAGGEQYF.

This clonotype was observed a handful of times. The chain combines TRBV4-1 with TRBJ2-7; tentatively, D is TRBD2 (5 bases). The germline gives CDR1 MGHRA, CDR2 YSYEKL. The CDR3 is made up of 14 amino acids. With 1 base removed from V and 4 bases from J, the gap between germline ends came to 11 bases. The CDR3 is CASSQGFRGYEQYF. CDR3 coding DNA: TGCGCCAGCAGCCAAGGCTTCCGAGGGTACGAGCAGTACTTC.

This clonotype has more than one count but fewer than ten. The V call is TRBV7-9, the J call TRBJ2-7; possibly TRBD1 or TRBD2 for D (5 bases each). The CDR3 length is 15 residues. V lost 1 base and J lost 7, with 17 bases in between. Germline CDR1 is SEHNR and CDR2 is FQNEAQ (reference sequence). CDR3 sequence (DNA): TGTGCCAGCAGCTTAGACGGGGCGGCCTCTAAGGAGCAGTACTTC. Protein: CASSLDGAASKEQYF.

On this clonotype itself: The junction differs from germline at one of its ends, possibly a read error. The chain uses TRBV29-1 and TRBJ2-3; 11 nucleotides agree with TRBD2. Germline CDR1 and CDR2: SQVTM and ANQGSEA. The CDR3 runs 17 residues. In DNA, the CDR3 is TGCAGCGCCTCTCAGGCTAGCGGGGGGTTCAAAGGAGATACGCAGTGTTTT. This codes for CSASQASGGFKGDTQCF.

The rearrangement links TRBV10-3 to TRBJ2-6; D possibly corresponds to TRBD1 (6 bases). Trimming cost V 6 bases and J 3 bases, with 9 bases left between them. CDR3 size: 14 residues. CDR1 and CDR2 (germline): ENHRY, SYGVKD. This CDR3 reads CAIRQGFGANVLTF. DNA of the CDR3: TGTGCCATCAGACAGGGCTTTGGGGCCAACGTCCTGACTTTC.

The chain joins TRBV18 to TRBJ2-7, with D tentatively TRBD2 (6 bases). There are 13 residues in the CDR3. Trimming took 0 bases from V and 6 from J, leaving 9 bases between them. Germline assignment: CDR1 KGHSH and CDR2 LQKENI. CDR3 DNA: TGTGCCAGCTCACCACCGTCGGGGGTCGAGCAGTACTTC. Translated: CASSPPSGVEQYF.